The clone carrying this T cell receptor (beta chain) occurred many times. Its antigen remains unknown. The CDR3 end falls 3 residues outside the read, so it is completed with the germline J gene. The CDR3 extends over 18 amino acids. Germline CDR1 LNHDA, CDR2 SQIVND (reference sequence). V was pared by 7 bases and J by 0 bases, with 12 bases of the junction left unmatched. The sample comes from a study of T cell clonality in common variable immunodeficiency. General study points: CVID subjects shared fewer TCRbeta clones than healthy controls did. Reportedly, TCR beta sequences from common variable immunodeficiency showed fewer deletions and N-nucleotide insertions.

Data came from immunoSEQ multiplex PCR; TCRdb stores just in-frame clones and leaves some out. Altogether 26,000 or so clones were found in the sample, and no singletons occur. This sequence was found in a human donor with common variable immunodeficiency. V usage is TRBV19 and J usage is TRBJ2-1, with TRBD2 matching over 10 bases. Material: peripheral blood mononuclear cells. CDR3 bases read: TGTGCCAGTATCGCCGCGGGGCTAGCGGGAGTCTCCTACAATGAG. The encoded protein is CASIAAGLAGVSYNE. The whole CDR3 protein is CASIAAGLAGVSYNEQFF. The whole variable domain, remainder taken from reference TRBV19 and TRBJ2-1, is DGGITQSPKYLFRKEGQNVTLSCEQNLNHDAMYWYRQDPGQGLRLIYYSQIVNDFQKGDIAEGYSVSREKKESFPLTVTSAQKNPTAFYLCASIAAGLAGVSYNEQFFGPGTRLTVL.